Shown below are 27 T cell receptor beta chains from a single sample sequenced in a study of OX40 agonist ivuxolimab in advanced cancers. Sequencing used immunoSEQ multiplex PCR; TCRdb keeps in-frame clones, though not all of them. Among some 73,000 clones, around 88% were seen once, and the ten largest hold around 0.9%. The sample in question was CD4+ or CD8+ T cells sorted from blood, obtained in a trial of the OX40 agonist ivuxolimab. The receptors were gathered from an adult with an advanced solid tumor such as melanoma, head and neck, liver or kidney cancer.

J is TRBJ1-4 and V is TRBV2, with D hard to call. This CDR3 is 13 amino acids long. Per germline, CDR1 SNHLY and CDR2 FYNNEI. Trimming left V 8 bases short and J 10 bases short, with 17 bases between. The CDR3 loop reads CASASQPSGKLFF. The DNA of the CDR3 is TGTGCCAGCGCAAGTCAACCGTCAGGAAAACTGTTTTTT.

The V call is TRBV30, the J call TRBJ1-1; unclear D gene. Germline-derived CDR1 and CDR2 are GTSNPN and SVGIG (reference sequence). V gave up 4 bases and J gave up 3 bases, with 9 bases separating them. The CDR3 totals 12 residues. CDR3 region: CAWTSPYTEAFF. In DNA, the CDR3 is TGTGCCTGGACGAGCCCGTACACTGAAGCTTTCTTT. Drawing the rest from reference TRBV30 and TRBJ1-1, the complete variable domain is SQTIHQWPATLVQPVGSPLSLECTVEGTSNPNLYWYRQAAGRGLQLLFYSVGIGQISSEVPQNLSASRPQDRQFILSSKKLLLSDSGFYLCAWTSPYTEAFFGQGTRLTVV.

The chain's CDR3 is CASSSGRHYGYTF. CDR3 DNA: TGTGCCAGCAGCTCCGGGCGGCACTATGGCTACACCTTC. This rearrangement joins TRBV7-2 to TRBJ1-2, with D hard to call. Germline V gives CDR1 SGHTA, CDR2 FQGNSA. The CDR3 extends over 13 amino acids. V dropped 4 bases and J dropped 3 bases, with 9 bases sitting between them.

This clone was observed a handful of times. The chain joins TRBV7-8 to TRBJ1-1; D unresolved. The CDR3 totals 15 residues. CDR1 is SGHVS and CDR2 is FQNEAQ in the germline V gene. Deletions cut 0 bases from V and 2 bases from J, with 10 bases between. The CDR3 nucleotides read TGTGCCAGCAGCTTAGCACGTCATATTAACACTGAAGCTTTCTTT. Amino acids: CASSLARHINTEAFF.

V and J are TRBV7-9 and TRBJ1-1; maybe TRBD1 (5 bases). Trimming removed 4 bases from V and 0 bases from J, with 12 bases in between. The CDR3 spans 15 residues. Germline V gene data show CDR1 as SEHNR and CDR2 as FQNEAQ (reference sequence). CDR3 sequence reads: CASSSQGVMNTEAFF. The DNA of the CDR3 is TGTGCCAGCAGCTCCCAGGGCGTAATGAACACTGAAGCTTTCTTT.

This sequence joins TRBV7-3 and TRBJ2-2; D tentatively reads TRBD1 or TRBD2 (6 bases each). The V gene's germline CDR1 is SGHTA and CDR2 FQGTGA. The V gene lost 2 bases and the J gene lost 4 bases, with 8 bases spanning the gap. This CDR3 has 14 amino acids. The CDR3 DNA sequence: TGTGCCAGCAGCTTATCGGGGGCCACCGGGGAGCTGTTTTTT. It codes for CASSLSGATGELFF.

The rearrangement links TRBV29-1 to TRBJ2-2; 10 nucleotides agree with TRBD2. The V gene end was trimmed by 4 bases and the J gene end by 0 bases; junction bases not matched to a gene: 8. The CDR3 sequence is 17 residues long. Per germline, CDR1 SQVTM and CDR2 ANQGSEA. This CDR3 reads CSVGRFSGGTNTGELFF. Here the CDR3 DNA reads TGCAGCGTTGGGCGCTTTAGCGGGGGGACGAACACCGGGGAGCTGTTTTTT.

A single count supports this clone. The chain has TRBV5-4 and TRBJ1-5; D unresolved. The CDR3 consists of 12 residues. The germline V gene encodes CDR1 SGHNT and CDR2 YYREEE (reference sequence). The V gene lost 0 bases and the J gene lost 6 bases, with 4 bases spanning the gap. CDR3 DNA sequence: TGTGCCAGCAGCTTGGAAGGTCAGCCCCAGCATTTT. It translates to CASSLEGQPQHF.

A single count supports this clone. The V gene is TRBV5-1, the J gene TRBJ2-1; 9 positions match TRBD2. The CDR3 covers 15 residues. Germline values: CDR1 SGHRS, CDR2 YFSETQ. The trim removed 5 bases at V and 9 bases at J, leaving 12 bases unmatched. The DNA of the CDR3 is TGCGCCAGCAGTTCCTCTAGCGGGATGGTTGGTGAGCAGTTCTTC. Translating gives CASSSSSGMVGEQFF.

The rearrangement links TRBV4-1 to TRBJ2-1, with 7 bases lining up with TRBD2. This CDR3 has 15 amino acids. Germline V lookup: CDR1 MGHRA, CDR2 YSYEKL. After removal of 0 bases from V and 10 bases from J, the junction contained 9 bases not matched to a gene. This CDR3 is CASSQEEGGPREQFF. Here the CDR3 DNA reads TGCGCCAGCAGCCAAGAGGAGGGAGGGCCACGGGAGCAGTTCTTC.

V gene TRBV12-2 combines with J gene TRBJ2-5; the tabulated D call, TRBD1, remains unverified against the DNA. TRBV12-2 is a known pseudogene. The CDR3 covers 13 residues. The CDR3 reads CASRLTGPETQYF. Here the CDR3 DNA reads TGTGCAAGTCGCCTTACAGGGCCCGAGACCCAGTACTTC.

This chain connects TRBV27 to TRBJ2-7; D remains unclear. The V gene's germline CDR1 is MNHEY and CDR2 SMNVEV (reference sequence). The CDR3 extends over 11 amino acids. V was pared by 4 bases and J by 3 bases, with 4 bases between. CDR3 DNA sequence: TGTGCCAGCAGTTCGAACTACGAGCAGTACTTC. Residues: CASSSNYEQYF.

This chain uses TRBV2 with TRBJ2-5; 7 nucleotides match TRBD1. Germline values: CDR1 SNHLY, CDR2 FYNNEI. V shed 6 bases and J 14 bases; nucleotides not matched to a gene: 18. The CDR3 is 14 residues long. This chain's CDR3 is CASRASEGPGQPYF. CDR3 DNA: TGTGCCAGCAGAGCCTCCGAAGGTCCGGGACAGCCCTACTTC.

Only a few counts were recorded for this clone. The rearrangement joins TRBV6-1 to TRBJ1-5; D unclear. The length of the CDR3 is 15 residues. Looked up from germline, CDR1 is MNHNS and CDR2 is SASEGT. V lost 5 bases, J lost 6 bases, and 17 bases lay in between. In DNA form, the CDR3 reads TGTGCCAGCAGTTTAGGACCCCTGGTAGGTCAGCCCCAGCATTTT. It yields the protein CASSLGPLVGQPQHF.

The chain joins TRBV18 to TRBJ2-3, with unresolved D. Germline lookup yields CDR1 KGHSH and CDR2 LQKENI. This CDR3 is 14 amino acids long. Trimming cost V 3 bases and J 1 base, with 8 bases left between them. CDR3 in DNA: TGTGCCAGCTCACCCCCCACGGGCACAGATACGCAGTATTTT. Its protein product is CASSPPTGTDTQYF.

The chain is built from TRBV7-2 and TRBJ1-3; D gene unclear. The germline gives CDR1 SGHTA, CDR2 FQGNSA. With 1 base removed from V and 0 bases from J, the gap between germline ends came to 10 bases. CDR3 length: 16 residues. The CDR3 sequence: CASSLGKVSSGNTIYF. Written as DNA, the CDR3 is TGTGCCAGCAGCTTAGGGAAAGTTAGCTCTGGAAACACCATATATTTT.

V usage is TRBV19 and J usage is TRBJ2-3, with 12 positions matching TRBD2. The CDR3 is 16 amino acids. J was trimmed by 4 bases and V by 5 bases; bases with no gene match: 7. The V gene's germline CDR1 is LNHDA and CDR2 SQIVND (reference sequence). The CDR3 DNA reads TGTGCCAGTAGTTCCAGACTAGCGGGGGATCCAGATACGCAGTATTTT. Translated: CASSSRLAGDPDTQYF.

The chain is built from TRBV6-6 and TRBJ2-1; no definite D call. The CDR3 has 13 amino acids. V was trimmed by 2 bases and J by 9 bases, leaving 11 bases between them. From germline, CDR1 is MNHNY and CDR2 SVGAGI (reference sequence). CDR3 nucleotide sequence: TGTGCCAGCAGTTACAGGGAAAGTACTGAGCAGTTCTTC. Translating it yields CASSYRESTEQFF.

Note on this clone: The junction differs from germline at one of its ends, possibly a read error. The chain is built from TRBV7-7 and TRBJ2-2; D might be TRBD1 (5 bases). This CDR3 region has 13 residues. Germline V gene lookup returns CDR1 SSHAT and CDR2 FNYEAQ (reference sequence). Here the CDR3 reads CASSFGADGELFF. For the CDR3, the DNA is TGTGCTAGCAGCTTTGGGGCAGACGGGGAGCTGTTTTTT.

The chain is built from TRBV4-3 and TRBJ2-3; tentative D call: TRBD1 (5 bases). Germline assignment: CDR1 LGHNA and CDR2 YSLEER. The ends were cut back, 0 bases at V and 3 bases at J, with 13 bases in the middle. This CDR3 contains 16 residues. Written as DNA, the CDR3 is TGCGCCAGCAGCCAAGATGCCCAGGGCTCGACAGATACGCAGTATTTT. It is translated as CASSQDAQGSTDTQYF.

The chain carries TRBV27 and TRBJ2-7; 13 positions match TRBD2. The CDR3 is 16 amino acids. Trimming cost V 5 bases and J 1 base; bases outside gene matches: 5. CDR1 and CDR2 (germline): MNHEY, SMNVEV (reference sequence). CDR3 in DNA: TGTGCCAGCAGTCCGCGACTAGCGGGGGGTTCCTACGAGCAGTACTTC. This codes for CASSPRLAGGSYEQYF.

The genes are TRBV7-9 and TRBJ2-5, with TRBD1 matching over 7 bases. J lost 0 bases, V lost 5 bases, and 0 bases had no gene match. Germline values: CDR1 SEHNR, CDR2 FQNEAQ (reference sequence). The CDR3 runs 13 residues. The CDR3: CASSGTDQETQYF. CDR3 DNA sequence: TGTGCCAGCAGCGGGACAGACCAAGAGACCCAGTACTTC.

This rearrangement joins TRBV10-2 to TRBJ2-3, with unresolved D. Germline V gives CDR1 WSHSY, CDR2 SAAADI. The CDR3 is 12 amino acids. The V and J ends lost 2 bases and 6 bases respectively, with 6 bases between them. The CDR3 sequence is CASSESADTQYF. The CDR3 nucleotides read TGCGCCAGCAGTGAGAGTGCCGATACGCAGTATTTT.

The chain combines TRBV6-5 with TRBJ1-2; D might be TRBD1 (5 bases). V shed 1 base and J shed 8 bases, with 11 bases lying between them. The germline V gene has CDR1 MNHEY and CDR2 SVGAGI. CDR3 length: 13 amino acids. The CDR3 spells CASSYWGPEGYTF. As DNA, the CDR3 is TGTGCCAGCAGTTACTGGGGACCGGAAGGCTACACCTTC.

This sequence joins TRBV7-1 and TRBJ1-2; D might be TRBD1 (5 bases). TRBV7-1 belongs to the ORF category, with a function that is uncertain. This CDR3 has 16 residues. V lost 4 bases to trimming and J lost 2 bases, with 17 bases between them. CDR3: CASSLKSTGANYGYTF. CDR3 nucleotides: TGTGCCAGCAGCTTAAAATCAACCGGGGCGAACTATGGCTACACCTTC.

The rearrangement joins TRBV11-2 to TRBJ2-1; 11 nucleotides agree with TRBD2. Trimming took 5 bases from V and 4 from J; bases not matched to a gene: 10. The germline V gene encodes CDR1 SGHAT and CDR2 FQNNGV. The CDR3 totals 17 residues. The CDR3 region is CASSLLYGLAGYNEQFF. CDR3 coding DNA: TGTGCCAGCAGCCTATTATATGGACTAGCGGGTTACAATGAGCAGTTCTTC.

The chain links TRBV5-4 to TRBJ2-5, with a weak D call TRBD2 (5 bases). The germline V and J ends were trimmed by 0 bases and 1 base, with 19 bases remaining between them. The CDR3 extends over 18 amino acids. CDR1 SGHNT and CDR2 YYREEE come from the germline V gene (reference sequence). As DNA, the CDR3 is TGTGCCAGCAGCTTGGGCATGGGCGGGTATATCCCCCAAGAGACCCAGTACTTC. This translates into CASSLGMGGYIPQETQYF.